Shown below are 15 T cell receptor beta chains from a single sample sequenced in a study of blood T cell repertoires in COVID-19. Here immunoSEQ multiplex PCR was the method, and the copy in TCRdb shows in-frame clones only, minus some. Of hundreds of thousands of clones in the sample, around 91% were seen once. Sample: PBMCs or T cells enriched from blood (not recorded which). The receptors were sampled from a man aged 18 to 30 who had recovered from COVID-19.

The genes are TRBV25-1 and TRBJ1-2, with D unresolved. From germline, CDR1 is MGHDK and CDR2 SYGVNS. V lost 1 base to trimming and J lost 4 bases, with 4 bases between them. The CDR3 runs to 12 residues. In DNA form, the CDR3 reads TGTGCCAGCAGTGAATTCGGCTATGGCTACACCTTC. Translated: CASSEFGYGYTF.

This clone was counted a few times. This rearrangement joins TRBV2 to TRBJ1-6; D unclear. V lost 8 bases to trimming and J lost 6 bases, with 11 bases between them. From germline, CDR1 is SNHLY and CDR2 FYNNEI. CDR3 length: 13 residues. CDR3 residues: CASRRESNSPLHF. CDR3 DNA sequence: TGTGCCAGCCGACGGGAAAGTAATTCACCCCTCCACTTT.

The chain carries TRBV6-5 and TRBJ2-5; D perhaps matches TRBD2 (6 bases). The V end lost 0 bases, the J end lost 4 bases, and 15 bases lay between the germline ends. CDR3 length: 16 amino acids. Germline assignment: CDR1 MNHEY and CDR2 SVGAGI. CDR3 sequence reads: CASSYSAGGAGETQYF. CDR3 bases: TGTGCCAGCAGTTACTCGGCCGGCGGGGCCGGAGAGACCCAGTACTTC.

To note about this clone: An end of the junction differs from the germline gene, which may be a read error. The chain recombines TRBV5-1 with TRBJ2-7; 7 bases fit TRBD2. Germline CDR1 reads SGHRS; CDR2 reads YFSETQ. The CDR3 is 14 residues long. The DNA of the CDR3 is TGCGCCAGCAGCTTGGCTAGCGGAGGGTCAAAAGGAAACTTC. As protein: CASSLASGGSKGNF.

V is TRBV7-9 and J is TRBJ2-2; TRBD1 might be the D (6 bases). The CDR3 has 15 amino acids. Per germline, CDR1 SEHNR and CDR2 FQNEAQ (reference sequence). V lost 5 bases and J lost 2, with 12 bases in between. DNA of the CDR3: TGTGCCAGCAGCCCCGGGACACAAAACACCGGGGAGCTGTTTTTT. Encoded protein: CASSPGTQNTGELFF.

The chain has TRBV7-2 and TRBJ1-5; the D is unclear. The CDR3 is 13 amino acids. V shed 3 bases and J shed 4 bases, with 7 bases lying between them. CDR1 and CDR2 from the germline V gene are SGHTA and FQGNSA. This CDR3 reads CASSFDGNQPQHF. The CDR3 nucleotides read TGTGCCAGCAGCTTTGACGGGAATCAGCCCCAGCATTTT.

V is TRBV5-1 and J is TRBJ1-1; D possibly corresponds to TRBD1 (5 bases). The V end lost 2 bases, the J end lost 3 bases, and 11 bases lay between the germline ends. Germline V gene sequence: CDR1 SGHRS, CDR2 YFSETQ. There are 14 residues in the CDR3. The CDR3 coding sequence is TGCGCCAGCAGCTTCCAGGGTATAGACACTGAAGCTTTCTTT. Its protein product is CASSFQGIDTEAFF.

This clone appeared once. This chain links TRBV10-3 with TRBJ1-5; 8 nucleotides line up with TRBD1. In germline, CDR1 is ENHRY, CDR2 SYGVKD. This CDR3 has 18 residues. V was clipped by 2 bases and J by 0 bases; unmatched bases: 9. The CDR3 reads CAISEPDPGGISNQPQHF. The CDR3 DNA sequence: TGTGCCATCAGTGAGCCCGACCCAGGGGGCATTAGCAATCAGCCCCAGCATTTT.

The V and J genes are TRBV10-3 and TRBJ2-7, with TRBD2 matching 11 bases. The CDR3 extends over 14 amino acids. V shed 10 bases and J 1 base; nucleotides not matched to a gene: 6. Per germline, CDR1 ENHRY and CDR2 SYGVKD. CDR3 bases: TGTGCCACCAGGATAGCGGGAGGGTCCTACGAGCAGTACTTC. It codes for CATRIAGGSYEQYF.

The J gene is TRBJ2-7, the V gene TRBV9; the D is unclear. The CDR3 is made up of 13 amino acids. V lost 0 bases, J lost 5 bases, and 9 bases lay in between. Germline V gene lookup returns CDR1 SGDLS and CDR2 YYNGEE. The CDR3 DNA reads as TGTGCCAGCAGCGTAGGCGGAAACAACGAGCAGTACTTC. Translation: CASSVGGNNEQYF. The complete variable domain, with remaining parts taken from reference TRBV9 and TRBJ2-7, reads DSGVTQTPKHLITATGQRVTLRCSPRSGDLSVYWYQQSLDQGLQFLIQYYNGEERAKGNILERFSAQQFPDLHSELNLSSLELGDSALYFCASSVGGNNEQYFGPGTRLTVT.

The chain joins TRBV7-9 to TRBJ1-1, with 7 bases that match TRBD1. This CDR3 has 11 residues. The germline gives CDR1 SEHNR, CDR2 FQNEAQ (reference sequence). V was clipped by 5 bases and J by 11 bases; unmatched bases: 5. CDR3 nucleotide sequence: TGTGCCAGCAGCGCCCGACAGGGCGCTTTCTTT. Protein product: CASSARQGAFF.

This chain connects TRBV5-3 to TRBJ1-5; 7 bases map to TRBD1. TRBV5-3 is an ORF, with its function uncertain. The CDR3 contains 22 residues. Trimming cost V 2 bases and J 3 bases; bases outside gene matches: 26. The CDR3 region has the DNA TGTGCCAGAAGCTTCCGAGATGGATGTGGGGACAGCGTATTAGGGTCCAATCAGCCCCAGCATTTT. It codes for CARSFRDGCGDSVLGSNQPQHF.

The chain links TRBV19 to TRBJ2-3; TRBD2 is a possible D gene (6 bases). V shed 3 bases and J shed 4 bases, with 17 bases lying between them. Germline CDR1 LNHDA, CDR2 SQIVND (reference sequence). The CDR3 runs 16 residues. The CDR3 DNA follows: TGTGCCAGTAGTATGGGAGGAGGGAGAGGATCAGATACGCAGTATTTT. Its protein is CASSMGGGRGSDTQYF.

This clone was detected only once. The V call is TRBV27, the J call TRBJ2-7; D remains ambiguous. The CDR3 has 11 amino acids. The germline V and J ends were trimmed by 5 bases and 0 bases, with 2 bases remaining between them. Looked up from germline, CDR1 is MNHEY and CDR2 is SMNVEV (reference sequence). The DNA of the CDR3 is TGTGCCAGCAGTCACTCCTACGAGCAGTACTTC. It codes for CASSHSYEQYF.

The V gene is TRBV4-1, the J gene TRBJ2-7; tentatively, D is TRBD2 (5 bases). This CDR3 has 17 residues. Germline-derived CDR1 and CDR2 are MGHRA and YSYEKL. Trimming pared 4 bases from V and 2 bases from J, leaving 21 bases between. The CDR3: CASSLAEGTAGPYEQYF. CDR3 in DNA: TGCGCCAGCAGCCTAGCCGAGGGAACAGCCGGACCCTACGAGCAGTACTTC.